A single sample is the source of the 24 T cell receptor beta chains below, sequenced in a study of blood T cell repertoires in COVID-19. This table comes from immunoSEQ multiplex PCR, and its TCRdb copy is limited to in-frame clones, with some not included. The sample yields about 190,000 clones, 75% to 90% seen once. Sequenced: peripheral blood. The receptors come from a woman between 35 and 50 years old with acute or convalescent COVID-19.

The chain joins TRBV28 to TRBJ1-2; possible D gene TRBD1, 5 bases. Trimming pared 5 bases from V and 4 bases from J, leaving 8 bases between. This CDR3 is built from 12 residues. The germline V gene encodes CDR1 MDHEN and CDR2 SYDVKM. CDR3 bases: TGTGCCAGCAGTACGCAGGGCTATGGCTACACCTTC. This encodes CASSTQGYGYTF.

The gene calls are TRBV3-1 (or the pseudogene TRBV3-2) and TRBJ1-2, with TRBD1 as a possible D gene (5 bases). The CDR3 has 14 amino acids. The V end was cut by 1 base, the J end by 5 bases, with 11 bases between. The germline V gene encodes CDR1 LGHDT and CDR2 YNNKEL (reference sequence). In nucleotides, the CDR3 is TGTGCCAGCAGCCAAGGACAGATGCCATATGGCTACACCTTC. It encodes CASSQGQMPYGYTF.

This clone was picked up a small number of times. The CDR3 DNA sequence: TGTGCCAGCAGCTTCCGGTGGAGGGCAATGAACACTGAAGCTTTCTTT. Translated: CASSFRWRAMNTEAFF. The rearrangement links TRBV5-5 to TRBJ1-1; D is ambiguous. In germline, CDR1 is SGHKS, CDR2 YYEKEE (reference sequence). The CDR3 totals 16 residues. Deletions cut 2 bases from V and 0 bases from J, with 14 bases between.

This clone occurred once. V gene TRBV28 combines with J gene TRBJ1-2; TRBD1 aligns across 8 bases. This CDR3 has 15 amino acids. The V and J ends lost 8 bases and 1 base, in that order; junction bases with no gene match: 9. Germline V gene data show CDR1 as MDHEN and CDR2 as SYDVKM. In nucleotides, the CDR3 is TGTGCCAGCTTTCCGGGACAGGAAAGTAACTATGGCTACACCTTC. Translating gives CASFPGQESNYGYTF.

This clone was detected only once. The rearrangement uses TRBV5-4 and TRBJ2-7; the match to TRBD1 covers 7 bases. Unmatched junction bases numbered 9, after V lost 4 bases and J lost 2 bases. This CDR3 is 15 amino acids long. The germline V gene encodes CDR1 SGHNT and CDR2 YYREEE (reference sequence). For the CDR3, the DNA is TGTGCCAGCAGCCAGAACCCGGACAGGACCTACGAGCAGTACTTC. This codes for CASSQNPDRTYEQYF.

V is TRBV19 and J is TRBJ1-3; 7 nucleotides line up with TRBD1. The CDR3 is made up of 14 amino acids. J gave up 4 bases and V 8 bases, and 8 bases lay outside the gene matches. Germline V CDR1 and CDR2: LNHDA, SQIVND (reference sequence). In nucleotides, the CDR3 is TGTGCCAGTTCTTCACAGGGGCTGGGAAACACCATATATTTT. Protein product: CASSSQGLGNTIYF.

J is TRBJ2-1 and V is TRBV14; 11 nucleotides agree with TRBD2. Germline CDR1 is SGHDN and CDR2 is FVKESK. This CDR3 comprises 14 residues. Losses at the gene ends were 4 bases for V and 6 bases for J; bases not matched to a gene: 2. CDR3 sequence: CASSRLAGINEQFF. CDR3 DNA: TGTGCCAGCAGCCGACTAGCGGGAATCAATGAGCAGTTCTTC.

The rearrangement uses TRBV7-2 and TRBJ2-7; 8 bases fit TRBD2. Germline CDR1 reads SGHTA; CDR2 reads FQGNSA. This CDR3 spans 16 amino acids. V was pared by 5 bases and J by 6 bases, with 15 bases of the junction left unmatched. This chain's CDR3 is CASSPPAGGRPREQYF. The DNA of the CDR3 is TGTGCCAGCAGCCCACCGGCGGGGGGCCGCCCCCGCGAGCAGTACTTC.

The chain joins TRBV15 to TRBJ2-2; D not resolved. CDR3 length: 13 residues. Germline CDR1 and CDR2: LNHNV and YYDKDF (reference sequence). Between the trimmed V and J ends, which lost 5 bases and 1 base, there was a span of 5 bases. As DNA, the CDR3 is TGTGCCACCAGCCCAGGGAACACCGGGGAGCTGTTTTTT. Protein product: CATSPGNTGELFF. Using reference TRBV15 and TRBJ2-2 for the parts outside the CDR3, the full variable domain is DAMVIQNPRYQVTQFGKPVTLSCSQTLNHNVMYWYQQKSSQAPKLLFHYYDKDFNNEADTPDNFQSRRPNTSFCFLDIRSPGLGDTAMYLCATSPGNTGELFFGEGSRLTVL.

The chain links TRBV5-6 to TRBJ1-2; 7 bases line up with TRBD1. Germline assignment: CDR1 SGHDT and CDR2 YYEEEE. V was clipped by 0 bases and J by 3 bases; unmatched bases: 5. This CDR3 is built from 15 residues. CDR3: CASSLVRGPYYGYTF. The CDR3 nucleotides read TGTGCCAGCAGCTTGGTGAGGGGGCCTTACTATGGCTACACCTTC. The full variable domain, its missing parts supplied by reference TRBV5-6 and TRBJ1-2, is DAGVTQSPTHLIKTRGQQVTLRCSPKSGHDTVSWYQQALGQGPQFIFQYYEEEERQRGNFPDRFSGHQFPNYSSELNVNALLLGDSALYLCASSLVRGPYYGYTFGSGTRLTVV.

The CDR3 nucleotides read TGTGCCAGCGGGACGACTAGCGGCAATGAGCAGTTCTTC. It is translated as CASGTTSGNEQFF. The chain has TRBV2 and TRBJ2-1; 9 nucleotides agree with TRBD2. CDR3 length equals 13 residues. Germline V gives CDR1 SNHLY, CDR2 FYNNEI. V trimming: 8 bases; J trimming: 6 bases; junction bases outside the gene matches: 5.

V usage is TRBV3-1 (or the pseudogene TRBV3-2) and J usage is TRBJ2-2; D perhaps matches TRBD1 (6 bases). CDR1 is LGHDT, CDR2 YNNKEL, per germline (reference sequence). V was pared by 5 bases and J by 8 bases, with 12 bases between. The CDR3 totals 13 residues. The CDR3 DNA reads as TGTGCCAGCAGCTCACTGGGGGCTGGGGAGCTGTTTTTT. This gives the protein CASSSLGAGELFF.

CDR3 sequence reads: CASSFTTAARNEQFF. The CDR3 nucleotides read TGTGCCAGCAGTTTTACCACCGCAGCCAGGAATGAGCAGTTCTTC. The chain has TRBV2 and TRBJ2-1; D ambiguous. The CDR3 length is 15 residues. The germline V and J ends were trimmed by 5 bases and 7 bases, with 18 bases remaining between them. CDR1 is SNHLY and CDR2 is FYNNEI in the germline V gene.

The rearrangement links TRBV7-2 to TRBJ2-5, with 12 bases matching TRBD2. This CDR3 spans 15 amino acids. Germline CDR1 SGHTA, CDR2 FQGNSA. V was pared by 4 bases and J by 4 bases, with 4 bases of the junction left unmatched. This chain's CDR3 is CASSSRTSGAETQYF. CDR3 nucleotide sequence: TGTGCCAGCAGCTCCAGGACTAGCGGGGCAGAGACCCAGTACTTC.

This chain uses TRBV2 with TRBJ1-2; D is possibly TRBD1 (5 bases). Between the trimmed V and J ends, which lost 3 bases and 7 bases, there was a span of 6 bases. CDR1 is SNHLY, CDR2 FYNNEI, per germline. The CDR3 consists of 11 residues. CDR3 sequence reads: CASSDRAGYTF. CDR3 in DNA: TGTGCCAGCAGTGACAGGGCTGGCTACACCTTC.

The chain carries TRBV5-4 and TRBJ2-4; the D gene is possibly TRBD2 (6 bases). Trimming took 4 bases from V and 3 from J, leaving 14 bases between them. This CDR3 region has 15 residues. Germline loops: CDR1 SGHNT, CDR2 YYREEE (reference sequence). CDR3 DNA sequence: TGTGCCAGCAGCCATCTGGGGGGTGGCAAAAACATTCAGTACTTC. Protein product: CASSHLGGGKNIQYF.

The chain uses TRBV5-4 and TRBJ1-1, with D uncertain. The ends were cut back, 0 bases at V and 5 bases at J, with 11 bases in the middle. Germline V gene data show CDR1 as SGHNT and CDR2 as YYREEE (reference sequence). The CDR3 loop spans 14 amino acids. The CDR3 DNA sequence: TGTGCCAGCAGCTTGGAAGCTAAGTGGACTGAAGCTTTCTTT. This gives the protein CASSLEAKWTEAFF. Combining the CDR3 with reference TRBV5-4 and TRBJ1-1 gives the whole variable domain ETGVTQSPTHLIKTRGQQVTLRCSSQSGHNTVSWYQQALGQGPQFIFQYYREEENGRGNFPPRFSGLQFPNYSSELNVNALELDDSALYLCASSLEAKWTEAFFGQGTRLTVV.

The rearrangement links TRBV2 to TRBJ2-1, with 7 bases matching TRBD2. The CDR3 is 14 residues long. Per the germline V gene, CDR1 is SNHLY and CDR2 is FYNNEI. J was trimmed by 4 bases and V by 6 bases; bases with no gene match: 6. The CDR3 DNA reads TGTGCCAGCAGCGGGGGGAGACTTTACAATGAGCAGTTCTTC. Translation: CASSGGRLYNEQFF.

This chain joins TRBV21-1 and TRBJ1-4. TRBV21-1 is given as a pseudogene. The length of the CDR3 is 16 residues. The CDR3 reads CASSKAWRLRGEKLFF. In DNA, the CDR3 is TGTGCCAGCAGCAAAGCCTGGAGGCTCCGGGGTGAAAAACTGTTTTTT.

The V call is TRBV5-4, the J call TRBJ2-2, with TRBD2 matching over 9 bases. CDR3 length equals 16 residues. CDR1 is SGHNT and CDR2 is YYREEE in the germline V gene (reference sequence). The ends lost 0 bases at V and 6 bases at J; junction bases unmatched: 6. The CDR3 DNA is TGTGCCAGCAGCTTGGTGGCGGGAGGGCCCTCCGGGGAGCTGTTTTTT. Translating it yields CASSLVAGGPSGELFF.

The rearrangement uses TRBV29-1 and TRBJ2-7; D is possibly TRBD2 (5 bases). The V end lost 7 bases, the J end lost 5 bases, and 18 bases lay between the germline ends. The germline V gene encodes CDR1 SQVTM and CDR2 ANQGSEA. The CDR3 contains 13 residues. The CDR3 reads CSASSGSGDEQYF. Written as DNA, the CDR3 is TGCAGCGCCTCCTCCGGGTCCGGGGACGAGCAGTACTTC.

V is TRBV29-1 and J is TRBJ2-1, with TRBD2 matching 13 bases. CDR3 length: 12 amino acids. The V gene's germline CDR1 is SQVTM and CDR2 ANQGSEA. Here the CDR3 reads CTGTSGKEGQFF. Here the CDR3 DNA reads TGCACAGGGACTAGCGGGAAGGAAGGACAGTTCTTC.

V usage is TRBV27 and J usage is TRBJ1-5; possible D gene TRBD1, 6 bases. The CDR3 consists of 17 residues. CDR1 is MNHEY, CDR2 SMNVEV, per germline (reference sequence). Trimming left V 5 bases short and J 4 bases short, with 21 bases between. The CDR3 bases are TGTGCCAGCAGTCTCAATCCCGGGACACGTTTTAATCAGCCCCAGCATTTT. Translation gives CASSLNPGTRFNQPQHF.

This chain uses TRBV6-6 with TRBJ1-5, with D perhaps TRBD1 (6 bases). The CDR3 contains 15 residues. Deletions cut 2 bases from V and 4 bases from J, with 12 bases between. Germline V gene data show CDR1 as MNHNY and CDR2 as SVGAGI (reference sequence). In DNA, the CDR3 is TGTGCCAGCAGTTACCACGGACAGATTAATCAGCCCCAGCATTTT. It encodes CASSYHGQINQPQHF.